Below, 16 T cell receptor beta chains from the same sample are listed, as sequenced in a study of T-cell memory formation after mild COVID-19. One entry per CDR3 protein, called by TCRdb with MiXCR from the 5' RACE reads. This table holds 350,000 to 450,000 distinct CDR3 sequences, 20% to 30% found once. Sequenced sample: PBMCs or a T cell subset sorted from them (not recorded which). These receptors were collected from an adult woman who had mild COVID-19 (a few samples of this study predate the infection). Cell type and time point are not known.

The chain links TRBV2 to TRBJ2-3, with TRBD2 identical over 8 bases. V lost 7 bases, J lost 3 bases, and 6 bases stayed unmatched. This CDR3 contains 14 residues. In germline, CDR1 is SNHLY, CDR2 FYNNEI. The CDR3 protein is CASKGTSGTDTQYF. In nucleotides, the CDR3 is TGTGCCAGCAAAGGGACTAGTGGGACAGATACGCAGTATTTT. Variable domain in full (rest from reference TRBV2 and TRBJ2-3): EPEVTQTPSHQVTQMGQEVILRCVPISNHLYFYWYRQILGQKVEFLVSFYNNEISEKSEIFDDQFSVERPDGSNFTLKIRSTKLEDSAMYFCASKGTSGTDTQYFGPGTRLTVL.

This clonotype showed up just a few times. This chain uses TRBV7-6 with TRBJ1-1; 8 bases map to TRBD1. From germline, CDR1 is SGHVS and CDR2 FNYEAQ. The CDR3 is made up of 14 amino acids. With 6 bases clipped from V and 3 bases from J, the junction kept 6 bases outside the gene matches. CDR3 amino acids: CASRLTGGDTEAFF. CDR3 nucleotides: TGTGCCAGCAGGCTAACAGGGGGGGACACTGAAGCTTTCTTT. The variable domain in full, with the rest retrieved from reference TRBV7-6 and TRBJ1-1, is GAGVSQSPRYKVTKRGQDVALRCDPISGHVSLYWYRQALGQGPEFLTYFNYEAQQDKSGLPNDRFSAERPEGSISTLTIQRTEQRDSAMYRCASRLTGGDTEAFFGQGTRLTVV.

This clonotype was counted ten times or more. The rearrangement links TRBV27 to TRBJ2-1; 8 bases map to TRBD1. Trimming at V came to 2 bases and at J to 3 bases, leaving 3 bases not matched to a gene. The CDR3 is 15 amino acids. Germline CDR1 and CDR2: MNHEY and SMNVEV (reference sequence). In DNA, the CDR3 is TGTGCCAGCAGTTTACAGGGGGCGGTCTACAATGAGCAGTTCTTC. Its translation is CASSLQGAVYNEQFF.

The chain uses TRBV2 and TRBJ2-1; D tentatively fits TRBD1 or TRBD2 (5 bases each). Per germline, CDR1 SNHLY and CDR2 FYNNEI. Trimming removed 1 base at V and 1 base at J, with 11 bases between. The CDR3 has 16 amino acids. The CDR3 DNA reads TGTGCCAGCAGTGAAGTGGGGACGGGTTCCTACAATGAGCAGTTCTTC. Translated: CASSEVGTGSYNEQFF.

This clonotype was detected a few times. As DNA, the CDR3 is TGTGCCAGCAGAAAGGATTCCCAGGTTGATCAGCCCCAGCATTTT. Translated: CASRKDSQVDQPQHF. This chain links TRBV27 with TRBJ1-5; D is undetermined. CDR1 and CDR2 from the germline V gene are MNHEY and SMNVEV (reference sequence). There are 15 residues in the CDR3. V lost 6 bases to trimming and J lost 5 bases, with 17 bases between them.

The J gene is TRBJ2-4, the V gene TRBV28, with 10 bases matching TRBD1. The V gene's germline CDR1 is MDHEN and CDR2 SYDVKM. With 6 bases clipped from V and 4 bases from J, the junction kept 9 bases outside the gene matches. The CDR3 has 16 residues. CDR3 sequence: CASSPIWTGGKNIQYF. The CDR3 nucleotides are TGTGCCAGCAGCCCAATTTGGACAGGGGGTAAAAACATTCAGTACTTC.

This clonotype has a handful of counts. This chain links TRBV29-1 with TRBJ2-2; 7 bases align to TRBD1. The V gene end was trimmed by 7 bases and the J gene end by 2 bases; junction bases not matched to a gene: 7. This CDR3 has 14 residues. Per germline, CDR1 SQVTM and CDR2 ANQGSEA. For the CDR3, the DNA is TGCAGCGCCTTTACAGGGGTAAACACCGGGGAGCTGTTTTTT. It specifies CSAFTGVNTGELFF.

This chain connects TRBV19 to TRBJ2-5; no clear D gene. Germline V gives CDR1 LNHDA, CDR2 SQIVND (reference sequence). V dropped 4 bases and J dropped 0 bases, with 6 bases sitting between them. This CDR3 region has 13 residues. The CDR3 DNA sequence: TGTGCCAGTAGTACTTCGTACCAAGAGACCCAGTACTTC. Protein product: CASSTSYQETQYF.

The genes are TRBV6-5 and TRBJ2-1; 9 bases match TRBD2. Per the germline V gene, CDR1 is MNHEY and CDR2 is SVGAGI. The CDR3 contains 19 residues. The trim removed 2 bases at V and 9 bases at J, leaving 20 bases unmatched. The CDR3 sequence is CASSYLIAGVWALHAEQFF. The CDR3 coding sequence is TGTGCCAGCAGTTACCTTATAGCGGGAGTATGGGCTTTACACGCTGAGCAGTTCTTC.

In its sample, this clonotype was seen a few times. The gene calls are TRBV6-2 or TRBV6-3 and TRBJ1-1; 9 bases align to TRBD1. J gave up 6 bases and V 6 bases, and 5 bases lay outside the gene matches. The germline V gene has CDR1 MNHEY and CDR2 SVGEGT. This CDR3 is built from 13 residues. The CDR3: CASRPTGGPEAFF. CDR3 nucleotide sequence: TGTGCCAGCAGACCCACAGGGGGCCCTGAAGCTTTCTTT.

As DNA, the CDR3 is TGCGCCAGCAGCCCCGGGGACAGCGTAGGCTATGGCTACACCTTC. Protein: CASSPGDSVGYGYTF. This chain uses TRBV5-1 with TRBJ1-2; 7 bases agree with TRBD1. J was trimmed by 4 bases and V by 4 bases; bases with no gene match: 10. CDR1 and CDR2 from the germline V gene are SGHRS and YFSETQ. The CDR3 covers 15 residues.

The chain links TRBV20-1 to TRBJ1-5, with D perhaps matching TRBD1 (6 bases). CDR3 length: 13 residues. Looked up from germline, CDR1 is DFQATT and CDR2 is SNEGSKA (reference sequence). With 6 bases removed from V and 4 bases from J, the gap between germline ends came to 13 bases. In DNA, the CDR3 is TGCAGTGCCCTAGGACAGCGGAATCAGCCCCAGCATTTT. This translates into CSALGQRNQPQHF.

This clonotype was recorded many times. The chain is built from TRBV7-9 and TRBJ2-7, with unresolved D. Germline CDR1 reads SEHNR; CDR2 reads FQNEAQ (reference sequence). The CDR3 loop spans 13 amino acids. V was shortened by 4 bases and J by 3 bases, with 10 bases between the two germline ends. The CDR3 nucleotides are TGTGCCAGCAGCTCAGATACCATCTACGAGCAGTACTTC. It translates to CASSSDTIYEQYF.

V usage is TRBV2 and J usage is TRBJ2-5; 15 bases agree with TRBD2. This CDR3 contains 18 residues. The V gene end was trimmed by 6 bases and the J gene end by 5 bases; junction bases not matched to a gene: 13. CDR1 SNHLY and CDR2 FYNNEI come from the germline V gene. The CDR3 here is CASRGVGTSGRRLETQYF. The DNA of the CDR3 is TGTGCCAGCAGAGGGGTCGGGACTAGCGGGAGGCGATTGGAGACCCAGTACTTC. Based on the CDR3 plus reference TRBV2 and TRBJ2-5, the full variable domain is EPEVTQTPSHQVTQMGQEVILRCVPISNHLYFYWYRQILGQKVEFLVSFYNNEISEKSEIFDDQFSVERPDGSNFTLKIRSTKLEDSAMYFCASRGVGTSGRRLETQYFGPGTRLLVL.

This clonotype was detected many times. The genes are TRBV6-1 and TRBJ2-7, with 14 positions matching TRBD2. The CDR3 spans 17 residues. CDR1 and CDR2 (germline): MNHNS, SASEGT. V was pared by 4 bases and J by 2 bases, with 7 bases of the junction left unmatched. CDR3 bases: TGTGCCAGCAGTGCGGGGACTAGCGGGGGCCTTACCTACGAGCAGTACTTC. This encodes CASSAGTSGGLTYEQYF.

The chain joins TRBV12-3 or TRBV12-4 to TRBJ1-2; 8 bases fit TRBD1. The CDR3 runs 13 residues. V shed 3 bases, J shed 7 bases, and the junction held 4 bases outside the gene matches. The DNA for the CDR3 is TGTGCCAGCAGTTTCCAGGGGGCAGGTGGCTACACCTTC. It is translated as CASSFQGAGGYTF.